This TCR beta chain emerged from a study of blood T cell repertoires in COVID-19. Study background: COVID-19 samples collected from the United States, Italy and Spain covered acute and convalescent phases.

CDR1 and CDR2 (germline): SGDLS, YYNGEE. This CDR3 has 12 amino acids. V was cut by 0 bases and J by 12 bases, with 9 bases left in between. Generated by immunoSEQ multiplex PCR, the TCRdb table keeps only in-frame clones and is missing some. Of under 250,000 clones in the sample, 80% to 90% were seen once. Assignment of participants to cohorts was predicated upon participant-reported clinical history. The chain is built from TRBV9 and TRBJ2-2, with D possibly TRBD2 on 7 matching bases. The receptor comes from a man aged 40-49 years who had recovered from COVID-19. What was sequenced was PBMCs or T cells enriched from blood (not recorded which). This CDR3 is CASSVDGGQLFF. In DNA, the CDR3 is TGTGCCAGCAGCGTAGACGGGGGGCAGCTGTTTTTT.